Here is one TCR beta chain with its context. Its specificity is unknown. The CDR3 has 14 residues. V lost 6 bases to trimming and J lost 5 bases; unmatched junction nucleotides: 5. Germline lookup yields CDR1 SGHDN and CDR2 FVKESK. Repertoires were sampled repeatedly during chemoradiotherapy. Clones were sequenced by immunoSEQ multiplex PCR, and TCRdb holds only the in-frame ones, with some missing. The repertoire holds over a thousand clones, with more than 70% as singletons. This specimen comes from a study of chemoradiotherapy in HPV16-positive cancers. Study context: Functional T-cell assays on a couple of HPV16-positive patients' cells defined candidate HPV-specific clones and common TCR motifs. Whole-study results and caveats: Candidate HPV-specific clones and E7-related TCR motifs grew in tumor during treatment. Better recurrence-free survival went with HPV-responsive T-cell expansion in HPV16-positive patients.

Sequences were derived from tumor tissue, sampled from a patient who underwent chemoradiotherapy. The chain joins TRBV14 to TRBJ2-7; 12 bases match TRBD2. This clonotype originated in a human donor with HPV-associated anogenital cancer. The CDR3 here is CASSLAGGRDEQYF. CDR3 coding DNA: TGTGCCAGCAGTCTAGCGGGGGGGCGCGACGAGCAGTACTTC.